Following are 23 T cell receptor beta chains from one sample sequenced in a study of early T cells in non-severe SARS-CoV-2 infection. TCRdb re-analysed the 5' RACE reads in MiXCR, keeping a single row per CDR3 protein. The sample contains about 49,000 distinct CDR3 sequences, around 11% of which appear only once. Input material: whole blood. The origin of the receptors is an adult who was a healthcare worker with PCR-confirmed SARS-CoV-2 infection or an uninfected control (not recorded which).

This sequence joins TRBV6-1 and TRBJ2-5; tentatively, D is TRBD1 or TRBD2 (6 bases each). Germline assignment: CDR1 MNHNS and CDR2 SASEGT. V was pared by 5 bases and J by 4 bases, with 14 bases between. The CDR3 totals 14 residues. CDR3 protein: CASSRGWGAETQYF. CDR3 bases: TGTGCCAGCAGTCGGGGTTGGGGGGCAGAGACCCAGTACTTC.

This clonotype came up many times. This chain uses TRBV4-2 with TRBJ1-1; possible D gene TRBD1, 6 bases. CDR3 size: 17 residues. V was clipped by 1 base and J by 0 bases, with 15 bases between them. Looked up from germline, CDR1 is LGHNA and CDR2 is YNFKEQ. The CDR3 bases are TGTGCCAGCAGCCAAGGGGTCAGGGGCCAAATGAACACTGAAGCTTTCTTT. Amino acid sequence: CASSQGVRGQMNTEAFF.

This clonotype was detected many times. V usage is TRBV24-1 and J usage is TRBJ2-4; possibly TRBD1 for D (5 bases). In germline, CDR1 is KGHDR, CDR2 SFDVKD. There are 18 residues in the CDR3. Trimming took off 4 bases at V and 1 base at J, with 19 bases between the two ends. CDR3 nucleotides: TGTGCCACCAGTGACCCCGAGACAGACCCTATTGCCAAAAACATTCAGTACTTC. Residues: CATSDPETDPIAKNIQYF.

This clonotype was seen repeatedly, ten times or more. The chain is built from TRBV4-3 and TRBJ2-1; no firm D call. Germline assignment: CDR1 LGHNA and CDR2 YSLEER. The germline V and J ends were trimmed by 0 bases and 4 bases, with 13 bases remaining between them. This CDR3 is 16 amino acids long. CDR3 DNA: TGCGCCAGCAGCCAAGATTTCGGATCCGCTTACAATGAGCAGTTCTTC. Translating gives CASSQDFGSAYNEQFF.

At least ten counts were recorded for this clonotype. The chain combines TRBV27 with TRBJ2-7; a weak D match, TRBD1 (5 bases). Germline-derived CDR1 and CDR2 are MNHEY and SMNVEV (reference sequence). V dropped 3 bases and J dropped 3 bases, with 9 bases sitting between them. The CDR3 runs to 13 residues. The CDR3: CASSFRRDYEQYF. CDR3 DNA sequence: TGTGCCAGCAGTTTCCGCAGGGACTACGAGCAGTACTTC.

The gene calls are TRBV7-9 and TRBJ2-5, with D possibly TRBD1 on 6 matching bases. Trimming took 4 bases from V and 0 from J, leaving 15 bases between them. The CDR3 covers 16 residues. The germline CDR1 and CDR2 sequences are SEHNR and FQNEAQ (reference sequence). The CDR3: CASSSYGTPYQETQYF. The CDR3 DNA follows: TGTGCCAGCAGCTCGTACGGGACACCGTACCAAGAGACCCAGTACTTC.

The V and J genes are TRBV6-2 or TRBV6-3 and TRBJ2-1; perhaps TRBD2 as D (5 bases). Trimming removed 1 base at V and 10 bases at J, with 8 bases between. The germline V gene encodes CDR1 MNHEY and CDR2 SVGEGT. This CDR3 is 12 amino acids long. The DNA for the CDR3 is TGTGCCAGCAGTTACTATCGGAGGGAGCAGTTCTTC. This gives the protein CASSYYRREQFF.

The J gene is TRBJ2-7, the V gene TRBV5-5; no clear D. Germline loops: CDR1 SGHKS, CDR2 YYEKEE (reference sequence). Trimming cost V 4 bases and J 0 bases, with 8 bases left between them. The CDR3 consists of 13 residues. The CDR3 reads CASSHGPSYEQYF. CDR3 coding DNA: TGTGCCAGCAGCCACGGCCCCTCCTACGAGCAGTACTTC.

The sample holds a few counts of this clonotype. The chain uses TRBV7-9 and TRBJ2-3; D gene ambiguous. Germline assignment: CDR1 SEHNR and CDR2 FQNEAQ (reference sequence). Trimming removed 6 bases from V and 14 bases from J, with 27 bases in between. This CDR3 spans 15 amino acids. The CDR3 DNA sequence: TGTGCCAGCAGTTCCACCGTCCCCAGTGACCTACGCGGGTATTTT. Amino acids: CASSSTVPSDLRGYF.

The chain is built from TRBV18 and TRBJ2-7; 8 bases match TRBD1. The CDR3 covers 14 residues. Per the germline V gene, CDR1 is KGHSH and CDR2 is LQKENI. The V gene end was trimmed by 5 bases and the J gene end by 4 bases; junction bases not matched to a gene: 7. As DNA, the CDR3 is TGTGCCAGCTCAGGACAGGGAGAGAGGTACGAGCAGTACTTC. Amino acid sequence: CASSGQGERYEQYF.

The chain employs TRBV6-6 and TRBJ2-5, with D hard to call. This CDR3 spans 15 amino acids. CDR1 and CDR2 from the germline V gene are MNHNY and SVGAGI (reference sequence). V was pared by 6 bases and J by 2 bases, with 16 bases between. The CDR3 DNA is TGTGCCAGCAGCCTCGGTGTGACACAGCAAGAGACCCAGTACTTC. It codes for CASSLGVTQQETQYF.

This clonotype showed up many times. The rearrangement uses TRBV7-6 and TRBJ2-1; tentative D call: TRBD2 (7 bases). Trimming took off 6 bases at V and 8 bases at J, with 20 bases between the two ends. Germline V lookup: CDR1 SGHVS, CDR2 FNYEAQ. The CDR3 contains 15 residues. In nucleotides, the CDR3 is TGTGCCAGCAGTATCACCGGCGCGGGGGCAGATGAGCAGTTCTTC. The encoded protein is CASSITGAGADEQFF.

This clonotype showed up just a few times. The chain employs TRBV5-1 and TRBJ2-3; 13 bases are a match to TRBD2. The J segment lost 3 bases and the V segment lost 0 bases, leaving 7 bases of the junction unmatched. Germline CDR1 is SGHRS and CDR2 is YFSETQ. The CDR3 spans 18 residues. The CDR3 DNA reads TGCGCCAGCAGCTTGGAGACTAGCGGGGGGCCAGGGACAGATACGCAGTATTTT. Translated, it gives CASSLETSGGPGTDTQYF.

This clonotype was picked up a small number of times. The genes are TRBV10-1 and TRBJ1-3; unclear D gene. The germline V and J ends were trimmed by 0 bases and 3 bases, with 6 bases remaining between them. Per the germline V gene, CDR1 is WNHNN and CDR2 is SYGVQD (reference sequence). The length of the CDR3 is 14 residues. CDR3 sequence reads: CASSESNIGNTIYF. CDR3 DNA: TGCGCCAGCAGTGAGTCGAATATTGGAAACACCATATATTTT.

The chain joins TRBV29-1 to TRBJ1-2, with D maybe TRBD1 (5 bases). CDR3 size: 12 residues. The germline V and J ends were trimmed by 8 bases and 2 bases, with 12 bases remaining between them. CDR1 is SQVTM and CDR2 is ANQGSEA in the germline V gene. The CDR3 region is CSTGRQNYGYTF. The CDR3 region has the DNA TGCAGCACGGGACGGCAGAACTATGGCTACACCTTC.

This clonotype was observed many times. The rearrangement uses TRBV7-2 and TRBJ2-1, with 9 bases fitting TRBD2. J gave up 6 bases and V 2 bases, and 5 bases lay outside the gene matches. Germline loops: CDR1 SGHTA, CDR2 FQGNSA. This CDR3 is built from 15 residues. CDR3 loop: CASSLIAGVGNEQFF. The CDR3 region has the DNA TGTGCCAGCAGCTTAATAGCGGGGGTAGGCAATGAGCAGTTCTTC.

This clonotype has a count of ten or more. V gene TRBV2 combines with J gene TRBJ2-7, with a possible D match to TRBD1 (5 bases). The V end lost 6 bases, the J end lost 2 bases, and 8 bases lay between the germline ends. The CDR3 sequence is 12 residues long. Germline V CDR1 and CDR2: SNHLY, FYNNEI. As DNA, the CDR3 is TGTGCCAGCAGCGGACAAGCCTACGAGCAGTACTTC. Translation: CASSGQAYEQYF.

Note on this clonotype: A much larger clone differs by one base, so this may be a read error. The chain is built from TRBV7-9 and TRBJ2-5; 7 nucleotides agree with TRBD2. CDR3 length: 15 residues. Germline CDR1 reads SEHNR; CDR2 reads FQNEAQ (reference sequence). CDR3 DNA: TGTGCCAGCAACTTAGCGCGGGGGACCCGGGAGACCCAGTACTTC. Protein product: CASNLARGTRETQYF.

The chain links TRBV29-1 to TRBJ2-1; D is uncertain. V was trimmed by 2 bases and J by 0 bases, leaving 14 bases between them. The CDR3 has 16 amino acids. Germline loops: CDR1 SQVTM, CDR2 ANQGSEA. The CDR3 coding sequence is TGCAGCGTTGAACTGAGGTCTTTACCCTCCTACAATGAGCAGTTCTTC. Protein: CSVELRSLPSYNEQFF.

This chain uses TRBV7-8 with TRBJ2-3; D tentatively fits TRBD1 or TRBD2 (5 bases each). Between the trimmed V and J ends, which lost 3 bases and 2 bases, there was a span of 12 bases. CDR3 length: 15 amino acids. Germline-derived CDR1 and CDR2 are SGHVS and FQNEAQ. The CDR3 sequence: CASSFRGDDTDTQYF. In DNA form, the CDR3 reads TGTGCCAGCAGCTTTAGAGGGGATGACACAGATACGCAGTATTTT.

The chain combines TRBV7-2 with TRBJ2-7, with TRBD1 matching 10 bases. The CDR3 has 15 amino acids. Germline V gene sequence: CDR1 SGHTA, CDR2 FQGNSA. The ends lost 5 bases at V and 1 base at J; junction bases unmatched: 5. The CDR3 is CASSPWTGGSYEQYF. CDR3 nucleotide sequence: TGTGCCAGCAGCCCCTGGACAGGGGGATCCTACGAGCAGTACTTC.

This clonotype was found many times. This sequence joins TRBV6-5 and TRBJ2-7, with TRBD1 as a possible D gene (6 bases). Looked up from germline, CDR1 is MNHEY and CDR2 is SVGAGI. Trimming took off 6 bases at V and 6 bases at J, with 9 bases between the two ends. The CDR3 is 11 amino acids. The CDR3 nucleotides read TGTGCCAGCAGCCAAGGGGGCGAGCAGTACTTC. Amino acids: CASSQGGEQYF.

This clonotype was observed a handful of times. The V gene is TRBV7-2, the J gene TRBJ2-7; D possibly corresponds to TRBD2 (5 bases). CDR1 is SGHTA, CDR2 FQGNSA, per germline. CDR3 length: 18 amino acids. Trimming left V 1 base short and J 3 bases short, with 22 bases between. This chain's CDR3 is CASSLVTGNPPLGYEQYF. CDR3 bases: TGTGCCAGCAGCTTAGTAACCGGGAACCCCCCGTTGGGCTACGAGCAGTACTTC.